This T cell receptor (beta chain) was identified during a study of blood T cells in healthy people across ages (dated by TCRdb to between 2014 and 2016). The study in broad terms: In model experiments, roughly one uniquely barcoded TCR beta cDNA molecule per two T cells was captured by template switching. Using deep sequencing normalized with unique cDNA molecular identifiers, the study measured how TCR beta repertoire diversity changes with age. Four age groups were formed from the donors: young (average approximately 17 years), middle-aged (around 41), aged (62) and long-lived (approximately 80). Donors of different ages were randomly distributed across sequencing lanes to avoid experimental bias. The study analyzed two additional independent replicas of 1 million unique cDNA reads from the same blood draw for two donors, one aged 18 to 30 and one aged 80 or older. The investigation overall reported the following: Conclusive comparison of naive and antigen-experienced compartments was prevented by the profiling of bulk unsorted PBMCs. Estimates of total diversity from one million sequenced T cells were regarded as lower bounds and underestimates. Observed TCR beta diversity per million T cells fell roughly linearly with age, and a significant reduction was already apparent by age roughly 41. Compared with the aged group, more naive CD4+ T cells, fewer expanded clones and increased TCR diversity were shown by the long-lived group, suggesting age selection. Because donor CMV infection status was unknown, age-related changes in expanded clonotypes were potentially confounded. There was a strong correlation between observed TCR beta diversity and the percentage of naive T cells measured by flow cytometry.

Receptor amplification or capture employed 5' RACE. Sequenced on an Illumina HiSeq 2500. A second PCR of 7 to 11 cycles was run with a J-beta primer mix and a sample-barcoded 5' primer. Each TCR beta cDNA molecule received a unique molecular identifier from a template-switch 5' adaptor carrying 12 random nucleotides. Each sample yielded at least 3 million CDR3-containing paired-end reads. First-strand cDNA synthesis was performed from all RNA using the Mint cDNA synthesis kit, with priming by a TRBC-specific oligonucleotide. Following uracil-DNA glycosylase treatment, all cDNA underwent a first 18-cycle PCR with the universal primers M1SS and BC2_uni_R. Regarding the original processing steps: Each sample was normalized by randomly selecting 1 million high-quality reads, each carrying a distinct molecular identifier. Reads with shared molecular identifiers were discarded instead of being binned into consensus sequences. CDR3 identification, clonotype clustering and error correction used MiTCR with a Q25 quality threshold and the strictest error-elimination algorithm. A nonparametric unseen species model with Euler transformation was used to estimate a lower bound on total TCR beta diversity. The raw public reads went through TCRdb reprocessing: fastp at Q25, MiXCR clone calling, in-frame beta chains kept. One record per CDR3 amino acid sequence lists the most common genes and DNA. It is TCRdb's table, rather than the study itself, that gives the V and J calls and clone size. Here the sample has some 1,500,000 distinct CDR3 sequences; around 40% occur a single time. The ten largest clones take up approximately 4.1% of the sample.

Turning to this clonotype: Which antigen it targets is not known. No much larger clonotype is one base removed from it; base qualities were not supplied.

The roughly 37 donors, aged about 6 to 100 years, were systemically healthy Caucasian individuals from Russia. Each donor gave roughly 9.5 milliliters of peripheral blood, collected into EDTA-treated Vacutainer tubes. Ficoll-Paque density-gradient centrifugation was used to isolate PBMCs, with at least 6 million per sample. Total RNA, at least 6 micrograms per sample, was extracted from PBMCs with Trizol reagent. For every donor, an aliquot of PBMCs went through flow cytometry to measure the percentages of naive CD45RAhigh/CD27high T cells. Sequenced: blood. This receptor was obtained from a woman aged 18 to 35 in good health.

The CDR3 protein sequence reads: CASSYGLAGEPSYEQYF. The sequence in DNA is TGTGCCAGCAGCTATGGACTAGCGGGAGAGCCGTCCTACGAGCAGTACTTC. The sequence joins TRBV11-1 to TRBJ2-7, and 13 junction bases match TRBD2. Taken from the germline V gene (reference sequence), the CDR1 and CDR2 loops are SGHAT and FQDESV. The cysteine opens and the phenylalanine closes a CDR3 of 17 amino acids. The CDR3 DNA has 51 bases and is translated from base 1. Ends trimmed: V by 4 bases, J by 1 base; bases unmatched to a gene: 7.